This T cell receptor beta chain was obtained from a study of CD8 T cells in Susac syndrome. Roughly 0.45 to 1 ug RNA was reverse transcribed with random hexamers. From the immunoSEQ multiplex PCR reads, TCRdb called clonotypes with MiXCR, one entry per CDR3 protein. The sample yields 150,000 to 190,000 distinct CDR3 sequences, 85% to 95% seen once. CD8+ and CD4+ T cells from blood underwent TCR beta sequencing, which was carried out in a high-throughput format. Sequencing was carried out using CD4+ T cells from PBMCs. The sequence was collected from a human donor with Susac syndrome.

CDR3 bases: TGTGCCAGCAGCCCCGTTGTGAACACTGAAGCTTTCTTT. This translates into CASSPVVNTEAFF. The chain uses TRBV4-2 and TRBJ1-1; D call uncertain. The CDR3 is 13 residues long. V lost 4 bases, J lost 0 bases, and 6 bases lay in between. CDR1 is LGHNA and CDR2 is YNFKEQ in the germline V gene.